The 10 T cell receptor beta chains given below trace back to one sample, sequenced in a study of shared clonotypes between healthy human individuals. Assay used: immunoSEQ multiplex PCR; TCRdb lists only in-frame clones, some missing. The sample has 470,000 or so clones; roughly 80% are singletons. The sequenced material came from PBMCs. These receptors were taken from a woman aged 40 to 50 in good health. Some clones in this sample may be carry-over from other donors' samples.

The chain has TRBV5-1 and TRBJ2-7, with 8 nucleotides matching TRBD1. The trim removed 4 bases at V and 4 bases at J, leaving 10 bases unmatched. Germline-derived CDR1 and CDR2 are SGHRS and YFSETQ. The CDR3 contains 15 residues. The CDR3, as DNA: TGCGCCAGCAGCAACAAGCAGGGGGCTAGGTACGAGCAGTACTTC. Translation: CASSNKQGARYEQYF.

The rearrangement links TRBV25-1 to TRBJ1-6; 8 bases are a match to TRBD1. V lost 4 bases and J lost 8; bases outside the gene matches: 10. The germline V gene has CDR1 MGHDK and CDR2 SYGVNS. The CDR3 has 16 residues. The DNA for the CDR3 is TGTGCCAGCAGTGGAGTCGTTGGACAGGGAGATTCACCCCTCCACTTT. Encoded protein: CASSGVVGQGDSPLHF.

The chain employs TRBV18 and TRBJ2-5; 10 nucleotides agree with TRBD2. With 5 bases clipped from V and 0 bases from J, the junction kept 6 bases outside the gene matches. The germline V gene encodes CDR1 KGHSH and CDR2 LQKENI. This CDR3 is 16 amino acids long. CDR3 coding DNA: TGTGCCAGCTCATTCGGACTAGCGGCCTACCAAGAGACCCAGTACTTC. Amino acids: CASSFGLAAYQETQYF.

The V gene is TRBV7-2, the J gene TRBJ1-2, with 7 bases lining up with TRBD1. This CDR3 has 15 amino acids. V was pared by 5 bases and J by 3 bases, with 9 bases of the junction left unmatched. Germline CDR1 SGHTA, CDR2 FQGNSA. The DNA for the CDR3 is TGTGCCAGCAGCAAGAACTCCGGGACAGACTATGGCTACACCTTC. It translates to CASSKNSGTDYGYTF.

This clone has ten or more counts. This rearrangement joins TRBV9 to TRBJ2-7; D perhaps matches TRBD1 (6 bases). Trimming removed 4 bases at V and 7 bases at J, with 12 bases between. Germline lookup yields CDR1 SGDLS and CDR2 YYNGEE. The CDR3 totals 12 residues. The CDR3 loop is CASSPGAGEQYF. CDR3 DNA: TGTGCCAGCAGCCCAGGGGCCGGTGAGCAGTACTTC.

This clone has only one observation. This sequence joins TRBV4-3 and TRBJ2-2, with D possibly TRBD1 on 5 matching bases. The V gene's germline CDR1 is LGHNA and CDR2 YSLEER. The CDR3 has 16 amino acids. Trimming stripped 4 bases from V and 5 bases from J, with 17 bases between. In DNA, the CDR3 is TGCGCCAGCAGCCCCGGACACTCTATAGTGACCGGGGAGCTGTTTTTT. Translating it yields CASSPGHSIVTGELFF.

The chain recombines TRBV18 with TRBJ2-1, with 9 positions matching TRBD1. The CDR3 extends over 16 amino acids. V was clipped by 5 bases and J by 7 bases; unmatched bases: 12. The V gene's germline CDR1 is KGHSH and CDR2 LQKENI. CDR3 in amino acids: CASSSAEDRGGNEQFF. The CDR3, as DNA: TGTGCCAGCTCATCCGCCGAGGACAGGGGTGGTAATGAGCAGTTCTTC.

The rearrangement uses TRBV12-1 and TRBJ2-7; no DNA check was done on the table's D call, TRBD2. TRBV12-1 is reported as a pseudogene. CDR3 size: 14 residues. The CDR3 protein is CASSPQTGTYEQYF. In DNA, the CDR3 is TGTGCCAGCAGCCCGCAAACGGGAACCTACGAGCAGTACTTC.

V and J are TRBV5-8 and TRBJ2-1; the D gene is possibly TRBD2 (6 bases). Trimming took 4 bases from V and 4 from J, leaving 15 bases between them. This CDR3 contains 15 residues. Germline CDR1 reads SGHTS; CDR2 reads YDEGEE. The CDR3 nucleotides are TGTGCCAGCAGCCTCGGGAGTATCTCTTACAATGAGCAGTTCTTC. Amino acids: CASSLGSISYNEQFF.

This clone was seen once. This CDR3 is also generated by other DNA sequences in the sample. This sequence joins TRBV18 and TRBJ2-5, with D perhaps TRBD2 (6 bases). Trimming cost V 3 bases and J 3 bases, with 11 bases left between them. Germline loops: CDR1 KGHSH, CDR2 LQKENI. The CDR3 is made up of 14 amino acids. The CDR3 sequence is CASSPTSGEETQYF. The CDR3 DNA reads as TGTGCCAGCTCACCGACTAGTGGGGAAGAGACCCAGTACTTC.